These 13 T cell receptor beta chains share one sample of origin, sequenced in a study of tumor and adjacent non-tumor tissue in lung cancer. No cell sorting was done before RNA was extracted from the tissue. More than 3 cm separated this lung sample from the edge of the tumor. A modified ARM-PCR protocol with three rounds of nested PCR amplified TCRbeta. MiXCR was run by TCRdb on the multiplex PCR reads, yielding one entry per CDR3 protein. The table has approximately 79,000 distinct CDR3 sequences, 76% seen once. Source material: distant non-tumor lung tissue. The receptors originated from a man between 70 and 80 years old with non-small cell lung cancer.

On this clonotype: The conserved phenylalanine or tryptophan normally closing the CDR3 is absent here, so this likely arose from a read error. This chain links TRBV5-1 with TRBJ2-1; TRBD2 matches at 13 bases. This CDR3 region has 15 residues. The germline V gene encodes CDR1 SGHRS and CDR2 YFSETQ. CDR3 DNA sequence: TGCGCCAACAGCGAAACTAGCGGGGGGGCGGATGAGCAGTTCATC. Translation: CANSETSGGADEQFI.

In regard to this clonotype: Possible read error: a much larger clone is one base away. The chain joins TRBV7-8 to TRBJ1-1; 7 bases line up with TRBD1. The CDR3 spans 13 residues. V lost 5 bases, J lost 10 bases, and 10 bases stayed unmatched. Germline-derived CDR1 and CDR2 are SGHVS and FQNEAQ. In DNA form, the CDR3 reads TGTGCCAGCAGCGAGACAGGGCGCCTCCGAGCTTTCTTT. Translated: CASSETGRLRAFF.

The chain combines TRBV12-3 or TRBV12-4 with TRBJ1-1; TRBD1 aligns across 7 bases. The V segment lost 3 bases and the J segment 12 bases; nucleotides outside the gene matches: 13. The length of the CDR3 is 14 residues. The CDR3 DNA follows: TGTGCCAGCAGTTTCGACAGGGTAGAGACTGATACTTTCTTT. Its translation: CASSFDRVETDTFF.

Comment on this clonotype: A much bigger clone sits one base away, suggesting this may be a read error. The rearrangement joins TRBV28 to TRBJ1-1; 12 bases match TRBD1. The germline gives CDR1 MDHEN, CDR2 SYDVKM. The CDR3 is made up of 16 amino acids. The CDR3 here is CDSSLTGQGAITEAFF. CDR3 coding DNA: TGTGACAGCAGTTTAACGGGACAGGGGGCGATCACTGAAGCTTTCTTT.

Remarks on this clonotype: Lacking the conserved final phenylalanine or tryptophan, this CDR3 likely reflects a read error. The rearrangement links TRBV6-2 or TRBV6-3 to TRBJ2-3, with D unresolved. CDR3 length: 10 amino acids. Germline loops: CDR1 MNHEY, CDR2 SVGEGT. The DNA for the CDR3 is TGTGAATGCGGCGAGGATACGCAGTATGTT. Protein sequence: CECGEDTQYV.

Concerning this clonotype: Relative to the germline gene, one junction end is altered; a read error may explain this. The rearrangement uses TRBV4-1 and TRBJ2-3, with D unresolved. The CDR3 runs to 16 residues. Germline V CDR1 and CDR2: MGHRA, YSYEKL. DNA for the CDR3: TGTACCAGCAGCAAAGGAGCCATGGGGTTCGTGGATACGCAGTATTTT. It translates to CTSSKGAMGFVDTQYF.

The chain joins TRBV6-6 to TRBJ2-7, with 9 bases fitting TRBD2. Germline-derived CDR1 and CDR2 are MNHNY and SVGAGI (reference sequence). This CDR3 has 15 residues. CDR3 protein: CVSRDSGGRSYEQYF. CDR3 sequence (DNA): TGTGTAAGCAGGGATAGCGGGGGCCGCTCCTACGAGCAGTACTTC.

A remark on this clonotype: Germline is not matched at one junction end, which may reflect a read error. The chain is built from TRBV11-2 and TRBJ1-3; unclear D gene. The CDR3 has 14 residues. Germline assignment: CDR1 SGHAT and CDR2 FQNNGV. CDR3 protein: CASSLSVSGNTTYF. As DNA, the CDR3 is TGTGCCAGCAGCTTGTCAGTCTCTGGAAACACCACATATTTT. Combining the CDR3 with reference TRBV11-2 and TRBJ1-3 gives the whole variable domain EAGVAQSPRYKIIEKRQSVAFWCNPISGHATLYWYQQILGQGPKLLIQFQNNGVVDDSQLPKDRFSAERLKGVDSTLKIQPAKLEDSAVYLCASSLSVSGNTTYFGEGSWLTVV.

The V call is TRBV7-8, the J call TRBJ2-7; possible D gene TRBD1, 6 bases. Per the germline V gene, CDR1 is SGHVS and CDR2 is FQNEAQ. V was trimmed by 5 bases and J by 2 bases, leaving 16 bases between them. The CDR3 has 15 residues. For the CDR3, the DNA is TGTGCCAGCAGCCCCGAAGAGACAGGAGCCTACGAGCAGTACTTC. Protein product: CASSPEETGAYEQYF.

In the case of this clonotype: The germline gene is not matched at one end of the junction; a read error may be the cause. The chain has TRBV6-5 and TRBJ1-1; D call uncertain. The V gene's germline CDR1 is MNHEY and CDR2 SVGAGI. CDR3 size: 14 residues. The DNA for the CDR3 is TGTGCCAGCAGCCACCGGCGGCCGAACACTGAAACTTTCTTT. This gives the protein CASSHRRPNTETFF.

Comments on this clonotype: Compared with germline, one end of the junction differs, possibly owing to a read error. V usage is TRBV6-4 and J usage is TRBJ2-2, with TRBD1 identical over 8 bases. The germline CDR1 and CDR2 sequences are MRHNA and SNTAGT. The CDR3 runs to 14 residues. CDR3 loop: CASSAIQGAGELLF. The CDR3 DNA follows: TGTGCCAGCAGTGCAATCCAGGGGGCCGGGGAGCTGCTTTTT.

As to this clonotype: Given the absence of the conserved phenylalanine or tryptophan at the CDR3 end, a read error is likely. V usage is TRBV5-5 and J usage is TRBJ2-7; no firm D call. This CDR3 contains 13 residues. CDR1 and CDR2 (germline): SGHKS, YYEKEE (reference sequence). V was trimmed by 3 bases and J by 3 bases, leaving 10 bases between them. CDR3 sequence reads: CASSSDGDYEQYL. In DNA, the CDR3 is TGTGCCAGCAGCTCGGATGGAGACTACGAGCAGTACTTA.

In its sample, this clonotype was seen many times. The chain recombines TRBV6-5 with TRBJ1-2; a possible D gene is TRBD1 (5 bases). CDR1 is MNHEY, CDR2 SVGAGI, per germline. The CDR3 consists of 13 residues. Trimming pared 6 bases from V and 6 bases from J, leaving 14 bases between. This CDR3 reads CASRAQGINGYTF. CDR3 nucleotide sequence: TGTGCCAGCAGGGCGCAGGGCATCAATGGCTACACCTTC.